Below, 25 T cell receptor beta chains from the same sample are listed, as sequenced in a study of blood T cell repertoires in COVID-19. Data came from immunoSEQ multiplex PCR; TCRdb stores just in-frame clones and leaves some out. This table holds some 200,000 clones, less than 90% found once. Sequenced input: peripheral blood. The source is a woman aged 45-59 years with acute or convalescent COVID-19.

This clone has more than one count but fewer than ten. J is TRBJ2-7 and V is TRBV9, with 10 nucleotides matching TRBD1. Germline CDR1 SGDLS, CDR2 YYNGEE. The CDR3 has 16 residues. With 0 bases clipped from V and 3 bases from J, the junction kept 6 bases outside the gene matches. The CDR3 nucleotides are TGTGCCAGCAGCGTAGGAGGGGACAGGGGAAGCTACGAGCAGTACTTC. It specifies CASSVGGDRGSYEQYF.

The chain uses TRBV3-1 (or the pseudogene TRBV3-2) and TRBJ2-1; TRBD2 aligns across 9 bases. This CDR3 contains 15 residues. The junction had 6 bases not matched to a gene; V was cut back by 3 bases and J by 6 bases. CDR1 is LGHDT, CDR2 YNNKEL, per germline (reference sequence). The chain's CDR3 is CASSHSGRGGNEQFF. The CDR3 DNA follows: TGTGCCAGCAGCCATAGCGGGAGAGGGGGCAATGAGCAGTTCTTC.

J is TRBJ2-7 and V is TRBV9, with 15 bases aligning to TRBD2. The V segment lost 4 bases and the J segment 9 bases; nucleotides outside the gene matches: 8. The germline V gene has CDR1 SGDLS and CDR2 YYNGEE. The CDR3 covers 15 residues. The CDR3 sequence: CASSPGLAGGTRQYF. The CDR3 DNA is TGTGCCAGCAGCCCGGGACTAGCGGGAGGTACCAGGCAGTACTTC.

The V and J genes are TRBV5-4 and TRBJ2-7; 9 nucleotides agree with TRBD1. Trimming at V came to 0 bases and at J to 3 bases, leaving 4 bases not matched to a gene. Germline assignment: CDR1 SGHNT and CDR2 YYREEE (reference sequence). The CDR3 extends over 15 amino acids. CDR3 coding DNA: TGTGCCAGCAGCTTGGGACAGGGGGAATTCTACGAGCAGTACTTC. Its protein product is CASSLGQGEFYEQYF.

V is TRBV24-1 and J is TRBJ2-7, with 8 bases lining up with TRBD1. This CDR3 contains 14 residues. Trimming cost V 9 bases and J 4 bases; bases outside gene matches: 10. Germline assignment: CDR1 KGHDR and CDR2 SFDVKD. CDR3 in amino acids: CATASGTGPYEQYF. The CDR3 nucleotides read TGTGCCACCGCATCCGGGACAGGACCTTACGAGCAGTACTTC.

The genes are TRBV18 and TRBJ2-1, with TRBD2 identical over 14 bases. This CDR3 comprises 14 residues. Germline values: CDR1 KGHSH, CDR2 LQKENI. The trim removed 5 bases at V and 9 bases at J, leaving 3 bases unmatched. The DNA of the CDR3 is TGTGCCAGCTCAAGGGGACTAGCGGGAGCTGAGCAGTTCTTC. It specifies CASSRGLAGAEQFF.

V gene TRBV18 combines with J gene TRBJ1-4, with D possibly being TRBD1 (5 bases). This CDR3 is 14 amino acids long. V was clipped by 1 base and J by 5 bases, with 8 bases between them. Per germline, CDR1 KGHSH and CDR2 LQKENI. The chain's CDR3 is CASSPRGVNEKLFF. As DNA, the CDR3 is TGTGCCAGCTCACCACGGGGGGTAAATGAAAAACTGTTTTTT.

This chain uses TRBV6-5 with TRBJ1-2; D unclear. Germline V CDR1 and CDR2: MNHEY, SVGAGI. Trimming took off 8 bases at V and 0 bases at J, with 10 bases between the two ends. This CDR3 spans 13 amino acids. CDR3 in amino acids: CASSGIPNYGYTF. DNA of the CDR3: TGTGCCAGCTCCGGTATACCTAACTATGGCTACACCTTC.

This clone was picked up a small number of times. The V and J genes are TRBV6-5 and TRBJ1-5; 11 nucleotides agree with TRBD1. This CDR3 has 15 amino acids. The germline V gene encodes CDR1 MNHEY and CDR2 SVGAGI. V shed 6 bases, J shed 4 bases, and the junction held 5 bases outside the gene matches. DNA for the CDR3: TGTGCCAGCAGGGTCGGACAGGGGGCAAATCAGCCCCAGCATTTT. Amino acids: CASRVGQGANQPQHF.

The chain has TRBV6-6 and TRBJ2-7; D may be TRBD2 (6 bases). The CDR3 sequence is 12 residues long. Germline loops: CDR1 MNHNY, CDR2 SVGAGI (reference sequence). The V gene lost 8 bases and the J gene lost 5 bases, with 13 bases spanning the gap. CDR3 amino acids: CASARDRNEQYF. In DNA, the CDR3 is TGTGCCAGCGCGCGGGATCGGAACGAGCAGTACTTC.

CDR3 nucleotide sequence: TGTGCCAGCAGCTCCCTAGGGACAGGCCTCGGCACAGATACGCAGTATTTT. It specifies CASSSLGTGLGTDTQYF. The chain is built from TRBV7-8 and TRBJ2-3; 8 positions match TRBD1. Germline-derived CDR1 and CDR2 are SGHVS and FQNEAQ. The CDR3 is 17 residues long. V lost 4 bases and J lost 1; bases outside the gene matches: 10.

The chain employs TRBV5-4 and TRBJ2-5; 10 bases agree with TRBD2. J was trimmed by 5 bases and V by 2 bases; bases with no gene match: 12. The CDR3 is made up of 17 amino acids. Germline V CDR1 and CDR2: SGHNT, YYREEE (reference sequence). The CDR3 sequence: CASSFGLAGAGRETQYF. CDR3 nucleotides: TGTGCCAGCAGCTTTGGCCTAGCGGGGGCAGGCAGGGAGACCCAGTACTTC. Supplemented by reference TRBV5-4 and TRBJ2-5, the full variable domain reads ETGVTQSPTHLIKTRGQQVTLRCSSQSGHNTVSWYQQALGQGPQFIFQYYREEENGRGNFPPRFSGLQFPNYSSELNVNALELDDSALYLCASSFGLAGAGRETQYFGPGTRLLVL.

The V and J genes are TRBV7-2 and TRBJ2-7; 7 bases line up with TRBD2. Germline CDR1 and CDR2: SGHTA and FQGNSA. This CDR3 is built from 14 residues. V trimming: 5 bases; J trimming: 3 bases; junction bases outside the gene matches: 7. The CDR3 DNA reads as TGTGCCAGCAGCCAGGGCCGCGGGGGCTACGAGCAGTACTTC. Translated, it gives CASSQGRGGYEQYF.

This sequence joins TRBV30 and TRBJ2-7; 7 bases fit TRBD1. V lost 1 base and J lost 2; bases outside the gene matches: 8. CDR3 length equals 15 residues. The germline CDR1 and CDR2 sequences are GTSNPN and SVGIG (reference sequence). CDR3 nucleotides: TGTGCCTGGAGTGCCCCAGGGACAGTTGCCTACGAGCAGTACTTC. This encodes CAWSAPGTVAYEQYF.

The chain is built from TRBV6-2 or TRBV6-3 and TRBJ2-5, with 7 positions matching TRBD1. CDR3 size: 13 residues. Germline V gives CDR1 MNHEY, CDR2 SVGEGT. After removal of 5 bases from V and 1 base from J, the junction contained 1 base not matched to a gene. CDR3 protein: CASSRDSQETQYF. The CDR3 DNA follows: TGTGCCAGCAGTCGGGACAGCCAAGAGACCCAGTACTTC.

Regarding this clone: Other DNA sequences within the sample encode an identical CDR3. The chain joins TRBV7-2 to TRBJ1-1; the D gene is possibly TRBD1 (5 bases). The V end was cut by 3 bases, the J end by 1 base, with 6 bases between. The CDR3 is 13 amino acids. Germline V gene sequence: CDR1 SGHTA, CDR2 FQGNSA. The CDR3 loop is CASSLQGNTEAFF. The CDR3 nucleotides read TGTGCCAGCAGCTTGCAGGGGAACACTGAAGCTTTCTTT.

The V gene is TRBV3-1 (or the pseudogene TRBV3-2), the J gene TRBJ1-6; D possibly corresponds to TRBD1 (5 bases). CDR3 length: 16 amino acids. CDR1 and CDR2 (germline): LGHDT, YNNKEL (reference sequence). V lost 5 bases and J lost 1, with 12 bases in between. The CDR3 here is CASSGGGTSYNSPLHF. As DNA, the CDR3 is TGTGCCAGCAGCGGTGGGGGGACTTCCTATAATTCACCCCTCCACTTT.

This clone was detected only once. The chain links TRBV2 to TRBJ1-2, with 9 bases that match TRBD1. Germline V lookup: CDR1 SNHLY, CDR2 FYNNEI. The V segment lost 6 bases and the J segment 4 bases; nucleotides outside the gene matches: 9. The CDR3 extends over 15 amino acids. The CDR3 is CASSSGQGHGYGYTF. In nucleotides, the CDR3 is TGTGCCAGCAGCTCGGGACAGGGCCATGGCTATGGCTACACCTTC.

The chain is built from TRBV6-5 and TRBJ1-1; possible D gene TRBD1, 6 bases. Trimming took off 5 bases at V and 1 base at J, with 11 bases between the two ends. The germline V gene has CDR1 MNHEY and CDR2 SVGAGI. The CDR3 covers 14 residues. CDR3 nucleotide sequence: TGTGCCAGCAGTCCCGGGACACCGAACACTGAAGCTTTCTTT. It codes for CASSPGTPNTEAFF.

V is TRBV5-1 and J is TRBJ2-1; D might be TRBD2 (5 bases). The germline V and J ends were trimmed by 2 bases and 8 bases, with 8 bases remaining between them. There are 12 residues in the CDR3. The germline gives CDR1 SGHRS, CDR2 YFSETQ. In DNA, the CDR3 is TGCGCCAGCAGCTTCGGAGGCGATGAGCAGTTCTTC. This encodes CASSFGGDEQFF.

This clone was picked up a small number of times. The V gene is TRBV27, the J gene TRBJ1-5, with D hard to call. Germline CDR1 reads MNHEY; CDR2 reads SMNVEV (reference sequence). The length of the CDR3 is 12 residues. The V end was cut by 6 bases, the J end by 6 bases, with 9 bases between. CDR3 sequence: CASRGQAQPQHF. The CDR3 DNA follows: TGTGCCAGCAGGGGTCAGGCTCAGCCCCAGCATTTT.

This chain links TRBV28 with TRBJ2-3, with 13 nucleotides matching TRBD2. CDR1 and CDR2 (germline): MDHEN, SYDVKM. The CDR3 has 15 amino acids. The V segment lost 5 bases and the J segment 4 bases; nucleotides outside the gene matches: 3. The CDR3: CASSTLAGGADTQYF. CDR3 nucleotide sequence: TGTGCCAGCAGTACACTAGCGGGGGGGGCAGATACGCAGTATTTT.

The rearrangement links TRBV18 to TRBJ2-3; no clear D gene. Per the germline V gene, CDR1 is KGHSH and CDR2 is LQKENI. Trimming shortened V by 2 bases and J by 0 bases, and 12 bases separated the two germline ends. The CDR3 runs 16 residues. CDR3 region: CASSPYGPTSTDTQYF. The CDR3 DNA reads as TGTGCCAGCTCACCATATGGGCCAACTAGCACAGATACGCAGTATTTT.

This chain connects TRBV4-1 to TRBJ1-4; a possible D gene is TRBD1 (5 bases). The V gene's germline CDR1 is MGHRA and CDR2 YSYEKL. V gave up 4 bases and J gave up 6 bases, with 12 bases separating them. CDR3 length: 14 residues. The CDR3 nucleotides are TGCGCCAGCAGCCCGGACATGTTTTATGAAAAACTGTTTTTT. Amino acid sequence: CASSPDMFYEKLFF.

The rearrangement uses TRBV18 and TRBJ1-3; D is undetermined. V lost 4 bases and J lost 1, with 11 bases in between. CDR3 length: 15 amino acids. Germline V gene sequence: CDR1 KGHSH, CDR2 LQKENI. The CDR3: CASSHLRESGNTIYF. CDR3 bases: TGTGCCAGCTCACACCTTCGGGAATCTGGAAACACCATATATTTT.